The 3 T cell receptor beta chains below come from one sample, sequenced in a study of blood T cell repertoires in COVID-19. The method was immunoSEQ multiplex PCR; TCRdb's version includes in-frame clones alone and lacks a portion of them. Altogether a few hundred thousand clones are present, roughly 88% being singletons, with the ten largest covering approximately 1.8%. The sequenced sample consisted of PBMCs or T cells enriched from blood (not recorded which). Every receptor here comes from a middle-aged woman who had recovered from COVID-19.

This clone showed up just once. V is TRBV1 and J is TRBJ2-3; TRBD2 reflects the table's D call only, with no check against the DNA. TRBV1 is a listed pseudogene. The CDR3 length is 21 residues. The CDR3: CTSSQDLIRTSGFFSTDTQYF. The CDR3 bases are TGCACCAGCAGCCAAGATCTAATTCGGACTAGCGGTTTCTTTAGCACAGATACGCAGTATTTT.

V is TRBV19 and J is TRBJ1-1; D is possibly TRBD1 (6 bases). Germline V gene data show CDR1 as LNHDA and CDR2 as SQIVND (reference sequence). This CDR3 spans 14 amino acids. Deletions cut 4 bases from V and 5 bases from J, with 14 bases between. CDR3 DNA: TGTGCCAGTAGTAGCAGGGGCCCGCGGACTGAAGCTTTCTTT. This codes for CASSSRGPRTEAFF.

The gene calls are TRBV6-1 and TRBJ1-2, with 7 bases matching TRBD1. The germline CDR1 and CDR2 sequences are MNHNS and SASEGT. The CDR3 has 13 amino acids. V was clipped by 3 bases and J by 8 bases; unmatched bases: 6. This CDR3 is CASSETGMGGYTF. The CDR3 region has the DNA TGTGCCAGCAGTGAGACAGGGATGGGCGGCTACACCTTC.